The 21 T cell receptor beta chains presented below share a single source sample, sequenced in a study of shared clonotypes between healthy human individuals. TCRdb keeps only in-frame clones here, not all; method: immunoSEQ multiplex PCR. Found here are roughly 1,500,000 clones, around 98% of them singletons; the top ten hold roughly 0.45%. The sample was naive CD4+ T cells sorted from blood. Subset: CD45RA+ positively selected. The origin of the receptors is a man aged 25-45 years in good health.

This chain uses TRBV5-1 with TRBJ2-7; D not resolved. The CDR3 runs to 15 residues. V lost 2 bases, J lost 3 bases, and 15 bases lay in between. Germline CDR1 and CDR2: SGHRS and YFSETQ. The CDR3 bases are TGCGCCAGCAGCTTAATTGCCACAGAATTCTACGAGCAGTACTTC. Its protein is CASSLIATEFYEQYF.

V usage is TRBV5-1 and J usage is TRBJ2-2; 7 bases match TRBD2. The CDR3 is made up of 14 amino acids. Germline V gene sequence: CDR1 SGHRS, CDR2 YFSETQ. Trimming removed 4 bases from V and 7 bases from J; junction bases left unmatched: 7. The CDR3 region is CASSHGTIGGELFF. CDR3 coding DNA: TGCGCCAGCAGCCACGGGACTATAGGCGGGGAGCTGTTTTTT.

The chain joins TRBV6-6 to TRBJ2-3; D call uncertain. The germline V and J ends were trimmed by 2 bases and 5 bases, with 5 bases remaining between them. The CDR3 spans 12 residues. CDR1 is MNHNY and CDR2 is SVGAGI in the germline V gene (reference sequence). The CDR3 bases are TGTGCCAGCAGTTACCCCCAAGATACGCAGTATTTT. Its translation: CASSYPQDTQYF.

This sequence joins TRBV2 and TRBJ1-2; D perhaps matches TRBD1 (5 bases). CDR3 length equals 12 residues. CDR1 is SNHLY, CDR2 FYNNEI, per germline. Trimming removed 6 bases from V and 6 bases from J, with 11 bases in between. As DNA, the CDR3 is TGTGCCAGCAGGGGGGTTTCCCATGGCTACACCTTC. Protein product: CASRGVSHGYTF.

The chain uses TRBV4-1 and TRBJ2-1, with D unclear. This CDR3 has 14 amino acids. The V and J ends lost 1 base and 7 bases respectively, with 11 bases between them. Germline V CDR1 and CDR2: MGHRA, YSYEKL. This CDR3 reads CASSQALLRNEQFF. The CDR3 DNA reads as TGCGCCAGCAGCCAAGCCTTGTTGAGGAATGAGCAGTTCTTC.

This chain links TRBV19 with TRBJ1-2, with 8 bases identical to TRBD1. J gave up 2 bases and V 5 bases, and 4 bases lay outside the gene matches. CDR1 LNHDA and CDR2 SQIVND come from the germline V gene (reference sequence). CDR3 length: 14 residues. The CDR3 loop reads CASSGRTGNYGYTF. The CDR3 bases are TGTGCCAGTAGTGGTCGGACAGGGAACTATGGCTACACCTTC. The whole variable domain, filled in from reference TRBV19 and TRBJ1-2, reads DGGITQSPKYLFRKEGQNVTLSCEQNLNHDAMYWYRQDPGQGLRLIYYSQIVNDFQKGDIAEGYSVSREKKESFPLTVTSAQKNPTAFYLCASSGRTGNYGYTFGSGTRLTVV.

The gene calls are TRBV11-2 and TRBJ1-1; no clear D gene. Germline V gene sequence: CDR1 SGHAT, CDR2 FQNNGV. Trimming stripped 1 base from V and 7 bases from J, with 13 bases between. The CDR3 is 14 amino acids. The DNA of the CDR3 is TGTGCCAGCAGCTTAGTAAAGGGCTTGTATGAAGCTTTCTTT. Protein sequence: CASSLVKGLYEAFF.

This chain uses TRBV12-5 with TRBJ1-2; D gene ambiguous. Germline assignment: CDR1 LGHNT and CDR2 FRNRAP. With 1 base removed from V and 4 bases from J, the gap between germline ends came to 7 bases. The length of the CDR3 is 13 residues. The CDR3: CASGLASPYGYTF. Written as DNA, the CDR3 is TGTGCTAGTGGTTTGGCCAGTCCCTATGGCTACACCTTC.

The chain combines TRBV29-1 with TRBJ2-3; D might be TRBD2 (5 bases). Deletions cut 8 bases from V and 3 bases from J, with 15 bases between. This CDR3 region has 13 residues. Germline-derived CDR1 and CDR2 are SQVTM and ANQGSEA. CDR3 protein: CSYLGRRTDTQYF. The CDR3 DNA is TGCAGCTACTTAGGGCGGAGGACAGATACGCAGTATTTT.

This clone was found once. The J gene is TRBJ1-2, the V gene TRBV7-6; D unclear. CDR1 SGHVS and CDR2 FNYEAQ come from the germline V gene. V lost 1 base and J lost 4, with 10 bases in between. This CDR3 comprises 14 residues. CDR3 DNA: TGTGCCAGCAGCTTAGATCCGGGTGGCTATGGCTACACCTTC. Translation: CASSLDPGGYGYTF.

The chain carries TRBV28 and TRBJ1-5, with 10 bases fitting TRBD1. The CDR3 covers 15 residues. Germline V gives CDR1 MDHEN, CDR2 SYDVKM. V was clipped by 5 bases and J by 7 bases; unmatched bases: 8. CDR3 region: CASSPGQGVLQPQHF. CDR3 DNA: TGTGCCAGCAGTCCAGGACAGGGGGTATTGCAGCCCCAGCATTTT.

The chain employs TRBV7-2 and TRBJ2-7; the D is unclear. V lost 8 bases, J lost 6 bases, and 17 bases lay in between. Germline CDR1 and CDR2: SGHTA and FQGNSA. The CDR3 covers 13 residues. Here the CDR3 DNA reads TGTGCCAGCCAGTCAGTAGGGATCGGCGAGCAGTACTTC. It encodes CASQSVGIGEQYF.

The rearrangement uses TRBV5-5 and TRBJ2-5, with 9 positions matching TRBD1. The CDR3 is made up of 14 amino acids. The germline CDR1 and CDR2 sequences are SGHKS and YYEKEE (reference sequence). Trimming removed 7 bases from V and 1 base from J; junction bases left unmatched: 5. CDR3 region: CASSLTGGQETQYF. CDR3 bases: TGTGCCAGCTCCCTGACAGGGGGCCAAGAGACCCAGTACTTC.

V gene TRBV7-9 combines with J gene TRBJ2-1, with D unclear. The CDR3 totals 16 residues. Germline V gives CDR1 SEHNR, CDR2 FQNEAQ (reference sequence). Between the trimmed V and J ends, which lost 5 bases and 0 bases, there was a span of 14 bases. CDR3 nucleotides: TGTGCCAGCAGCCGACGGTTGCCAAGCTCCTACAATGAGCAGTTCTTC. The encoded protein is CASSRRLPSSYNEQFF.

This sequence joins TRBV27 and TRBJ1-3; unclear D gene. V lost 3 bases, J lost 0 bases, and 9 bases lay in between. The CDR3 loop spans 15 amino acids. The V gene's germline CDR1 is MNHEY and CDR2 SMNVEV (reference sequence). Here the CDR3 DNA reads TGTGCCAGCAGTTTTTCTGGACTCTCTGGAAACACCATATATTTT. Its translation: CASSFSGLSGNTIYF.

The genes are TRBV28 and TRBJ1-1; TRBD1 matches 8 bases. This CDR3 has 15 amino acids. V dropped 4 bases and J dropped 2; count of bases not matched to a gene: 6. Germline V gives CDR1 MDHEN, CDR2 SYDVKM. The CDR3 sequence: CASSSLTGVNTEAFF. CDR3 DNA: TGTGCCAGCAGTTCCCTGACAGGGGTAAACACTGAAGCTTTCTTT.

The chain carries TRBV6-5 and TRBJ2-7; a weak D match, TRBD2 (5 bases). The CDR3 is 13 residues long. CDR1 MNHEY and CDR2 SVGAGI come from the germline V gene. The germline V and J ends were trimmed by 10 bases and 4 bases, with 17 bases remaining between them. The CDR3 nucleotides read TGTGCCACCAGATTAGGACTGACATACGAGCAGTACTTC. This translates into CATRLGLTYEQYF.

This chain connects TRBV10-2 to TRBJ2-7, with D perhaps matching TRBD1 or TRBD2 (6 bases each). The V end lost 5 bases, the J end lost 6 bases, and 14 bases lay between the germline ends. From germline, CDR1 is WSHSY and CDR2 SAAADI. The CDR3 sequence is 13 residues long. CDR3 protein: CASSRGLLGEQYF. The CDR3 nucleotides read TGCGCCAGCAGTCGGGGGCTCCTGGGCGAGCAGTACTTC.

V usage is TRBV6-5 and J usage is TRBJ1-1; D unresolved. CDR1 and CDR2 (germline): MNHEY, SVGAGI. Trimming cost V 3 bases and J 0 bases, with 8 bases left between them. This CDR3 region has 14 residues. CDR3 residues: CASSYYSMNTEAFF. In DNA, the CDR3 is TGTGCCAGCAGTTATTACAGCATGAACACTGAAGCTTTCTTT.

The chain employs TRBV27 and TRBJ2-2; 12 bases align to TRBD2. The germline CDR1 and CDR2 sequences are MNHEY and SMNVEV (reference sequence). J lost 8 bases, V lost 2 bases, and 6 bases had no gene match. This CDR3 contains 16 residues. CDR3 residues: CASSLSLAGGLGELFF. CDR3 sequence (DNA): TGTGCCAGCAGTTTAAGCCTAGCGGGAGGGCTTGGGGAGCTGTTTTTT.

This chain connects TRBV19 to TRBJ1-5; tentatively, D is TRBD1 (6 bases). The ends were cut back, 4 bases at V and 6 bases at J, with 13 bases in the middle. This CDR3 comprises 14 residues. CDR1 and CDR2 (germline): LNHDA, SQIVND (reference sequence). As DNA, the CDR3 is TGTGCCAGTAGTAGGAAACAGGGTGGTCAGCCCCAGCATTTT. Translated, it gives CASSRKQGGQPQHF.